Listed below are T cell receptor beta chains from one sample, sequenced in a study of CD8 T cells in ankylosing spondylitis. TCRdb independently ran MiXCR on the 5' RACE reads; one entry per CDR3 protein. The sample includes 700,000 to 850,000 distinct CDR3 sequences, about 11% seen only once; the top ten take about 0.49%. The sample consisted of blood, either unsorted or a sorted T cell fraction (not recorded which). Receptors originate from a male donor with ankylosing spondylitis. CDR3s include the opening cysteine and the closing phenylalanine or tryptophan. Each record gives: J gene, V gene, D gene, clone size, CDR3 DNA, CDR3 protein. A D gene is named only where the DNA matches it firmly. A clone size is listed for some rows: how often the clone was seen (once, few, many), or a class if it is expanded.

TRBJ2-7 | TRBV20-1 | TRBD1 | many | TGCAGTGCTAGAGGAGGACAGGGGGGGTACGAGCAGTACTTC | CSARGGQGGYEQYF
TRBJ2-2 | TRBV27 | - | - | TGTGCCAGCAGTTTATTGGGGGGCGGGGAGCTGTTTTTT | CASSLLGGGELFF
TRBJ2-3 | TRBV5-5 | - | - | TGTGCCAGCAGCTTGTTAGACGGGTCCACAGATACGCAGTATTTT | CASSLLDGSTDTQYF
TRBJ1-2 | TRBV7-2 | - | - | TGTGCCAGCAGGCCTTCATGGGACTACTATGGCTACACCTTC | CASRPSWDYYGYTF
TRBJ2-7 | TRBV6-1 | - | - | TGTGCCAGTAATATTGGGTTCTACGAGCAGTACTTC | CASNIGFYEQYF
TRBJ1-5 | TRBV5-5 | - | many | TGTGCCAGCAGTCAACAGGGAAACTACAATCAGCCCCAGCATTTT | CASSQQGNYNQPQHF
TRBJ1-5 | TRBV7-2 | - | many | TGTGCCAGCAGCTCACGACAGGTCAATCAGCCCCAGCATTTT | CASSSRQVNQPQHF
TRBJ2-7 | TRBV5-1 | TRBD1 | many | TGCGCCAGCAGCTTGTCAGGGGGCCTCTACGAGCAGTACTTC | CASSLSGGLYEQYF
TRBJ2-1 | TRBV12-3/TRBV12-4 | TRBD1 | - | TGTGCCAGCACCCGGACAGGCGAAATGTTCGATGAGCAGTTCTTC | CASTRTGEMFDEQFF
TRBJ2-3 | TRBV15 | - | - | TGTGCCACCAGCAGAGGAGAGACAGGAGTTAATTTAGGGACGCAGTATTTT | CATSRGETGVNLGTQYF
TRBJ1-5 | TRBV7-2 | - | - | TGTGCCAGCAGCCTGGGACGGACCGGGCGACCCCAGCATTTT | CASSLGRTGRPQHF
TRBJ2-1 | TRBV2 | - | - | TGTGCCAGCAGTGATCAGGGGCTCCCCTACAATGAGCAGTTCTTC | CASSDQGLPYNEQFF
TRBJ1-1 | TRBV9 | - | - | TGTGCCAGCAGCTCCCGGCACACTGAAGCTTTCTTT | CASSSRHTEAFF
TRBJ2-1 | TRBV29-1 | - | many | TGCAGCGTTGCCGTCAATGAGCAGTTCTTC | CSVAVNEQFF